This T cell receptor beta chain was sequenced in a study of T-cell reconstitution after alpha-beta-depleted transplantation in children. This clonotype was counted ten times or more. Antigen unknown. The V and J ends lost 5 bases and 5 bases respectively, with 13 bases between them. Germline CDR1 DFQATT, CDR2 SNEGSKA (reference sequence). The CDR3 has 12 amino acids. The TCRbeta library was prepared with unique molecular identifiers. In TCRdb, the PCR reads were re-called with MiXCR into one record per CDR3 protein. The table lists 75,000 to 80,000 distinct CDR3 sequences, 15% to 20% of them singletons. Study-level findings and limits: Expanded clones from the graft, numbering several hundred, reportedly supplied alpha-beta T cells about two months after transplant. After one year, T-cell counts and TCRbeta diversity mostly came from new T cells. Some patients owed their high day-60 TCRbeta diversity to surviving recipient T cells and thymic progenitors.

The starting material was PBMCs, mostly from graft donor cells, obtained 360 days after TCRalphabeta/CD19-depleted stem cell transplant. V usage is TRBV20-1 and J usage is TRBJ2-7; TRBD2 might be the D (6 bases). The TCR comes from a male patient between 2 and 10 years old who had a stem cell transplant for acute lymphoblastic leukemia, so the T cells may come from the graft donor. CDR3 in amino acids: CSAERRGHEQYF. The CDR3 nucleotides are TGCAGTGCTGAGAGGAGGGGCCACGAGCAGTACTTC.